The 26 T cell receptor beta chains presented below share a single source sample, sequenced in a study of sequential checkpoint blockade in melanoma. The assay was immunoSEQ multiplex PCR, and TCRdb's table has in-frame clones only and misses some. The sample shows several thousand clones, around two fifths of them seen only once. Regarding treatment: randomized to nivolumab then ipilimumab (arm A) or the reverse (arm B). The source material was tumor tissue (inferred from file names), sampled from a patient given nivolumab and ipilimumab in sequence. The receptors were gathered from a human donor with melanoma.

This clone was detected a few times. The V and J genes are TRBV11-3 and TRBJ2-1; D is ambiguous. The CDR3 consists of 15 residues. Germline V gives CDR1 SGHNT, CDR2 YENEEA. V was cut by 2 bases and J by 0 bases, with 8 bases left in between. The CDR3 spells CASSLQASSYNEQFF. The CDR3 region has the DNA TGTGCCAGCAGCTTACAGGCAAGCTCCTACAATGAGCAGTTCTTC.

This clone occurred a few times. This chain connects TRBV6-8 to TRBJ2-3; 10 bases map to TRBD2. The CDR3 length is 14 residues. The trim removed 5 bases at V and 8 bases at J, leaving 7 bases unmatched. Germline values: CDR1 MNHGY, CDR2 SAAAGT. The CDR3 protein is CASSASLAGSTQYF. CDR3 nucleotide sequence: TGTGCCAGCAGTGCCTCACTAGCGGGGTCTACGCAGTATTTT.

V is TRBV28 and J is TRBJ2-3, with D unclear. Looked up from germline, CDR1 is MDHEN and CDR2 is SYDVKM. Trimming cost V 5 bases and J 2 bases, with 14 bases left between them. This CDR3 has 15 residues. CDR3 bases: TGTGCCAGCAGTAAGTGGAGCGTTGACACAGATACGCAGTATTTT. It is translated as CASSKWSVDTDTQYF.

The chain has TRBV2 and TRBJ1-1; D possibly corresponds to TRBD1 (5 bases). The CDR3 is made up of 12 amino acids. Trimming left V 4 bases short and J 7 bases short, with 10 bases between. Germline V gene lookup returns CDR1 SNHLY and CDR2 FYNNEI. Here the CDR3 reads CASSVWGSEAFF. The CDR3 bases are TGTGCCAGCAGTGTCTGGGGGAGTGAAGCTTTCTTT.

The J gene is TRBJ1-5, the V gene TRBV11-3; D is unclear. Germline lookup yields CDR1 SGHNT and CDR2 YENEEA. V was clipped by 0 bases and J by 4 bases, with 10 bases between them. The CDR3 consists of 15 residues. This chain's CDR3 is CASSLESGSNQPQHF. CDR3 DNA sequence: TGTGCCAGCAGCTTAGAATCAGGTAGTAATCAGCCCCAGCATTTT.

This clone was recorded only once. The chain combines TRBV14 with TRBJ1-2, with D possibly TRBD1 on 5 matching bases. V was cut by 4 bases and J by 5 bases, with 17 bases left in between. Germline-derived CDR1 and CDR2 are SGHDN and FVKESK. The CDR3 spans 15 residues. CDR3 loop: CASSLRDGWSYGYTF. DNA for the CDR3: TGTGCCAGCAGCCTCCGGGACGGATGGTCTTATGGCTACACCTTC.

The rearrangement uses TRBV23-1 and TRBJ2-1; no clear D. TRBV23-1 is classed as an ORF, of uncertain function. Trimming removed 6 bases at V and 3 bases at J, with 21 bases between. CDR3 size: 17 residues. The CDR3 DNA reads as TGCGCCAGCAGCTTACCCACCGACAATCCTATCTACAATGAGCAGTTCTTC. This codes for CASSLPTDNPIYNEQFF.

The chain employs TRBV18 and TRBJ2-6; D not resolved. The CDR3 spans 18 residues. V was pared by 2 bases and J by 0 bases, with 14 bases between. Per germline, CDR1 KGHSH and CDR2 LQKENI. In DNA form, the CDR3 reads TGTGCCAGCTCACCAGCAAGCCCCGGATCCTCTGGGGCCAACGTCCTGACTTTC. Its translation: CASSPASPGSSGANVLTF.

The genes are TRBV5-3 and TRBJ2-3; D unresolved. TRBV5-3 is given ORF status, its function remaining uncertain. The CDR3 has 16 amino acids. The V end was cut by 0 bases, the J end by 1 base, with 12 bases between. As DNA, the CDR3 is TGTGCCAGAAGCTTGGTCGAGTCCGATCGCACAGATACGCAGTATTTT. Protein product: CARSLVESDRTDTQYF.

A few counts support this clone. This chain joins TRBV15 and TRBJ1-5; D unclear. Trimming left V 0 bases short and J 1 base short, with 7 bases between. The CDR3 is 15 amino acids. CDR1 LNHNV and CDR2 YYDKDF come from the germline V gene (reference sequence). CDR3 in DNA: TGTGCCACCAGCAGAGATCCGTCGAGCAATCAGCCCCAGCATTTT. It yields the protein CATSRDPSSNQPQHF.

The rearrangement uses TRBV2 and TRBJ2-5, with 12 bases aligning to TRBD2. CDR1 is SNHLY and CDR2 is FYNNEI in the germline V gene. The CDR3 consists of 15 residues. After removal of 7 bases from V and 2 bases from J, the junction contained 5 bases not matched to a gene. CDR3 nucleotide sequence: TGTGCCAGCACGCCCCTAGCGGGAGGGCAAGAGACCCAGTACTTC. Its protein product is CASTPLAGGQETQYF. The whole variable domain, filled in from reference TRBV2 and TRBJ2-5, reads EPEVTQTPSHQVTQMGQEVILRCVPISNHLYFYWYRQILGQKVEFLVSFYNNEISEKSEIFDDQFSVERPDGSNFTLKIRSTKLEDSAMYFCASTPLAGGQETQYFGPGTRLLVL.

The chain recombines TRBV15 with TRBJ1-5, with 8 bases that match TRBD1. Looked up from germline, CDR1 is LNHNV and CDR2 is YYDKDF (reference sequence). The junction had 4 bases not matched to a gene; V was cut back by 5 bases and J by 4 bases. This CDR3 has 14 amino acids. The CDR3 DNA reads as TGTGCCACCAGCGGGGGACAGGAGAATCAGCCCCAGCATTTT. Translation: CATSGGQENQPQHF. The full variable domain, in which reference TRBV15 and TRBJ1-5 provide the parts outside the CDR3, is DAMVIQNPRYQVTQFGKPVTLSCSQTLNHNVMYWYQQKSSQAPKLLFHYYDKDFNNEADTPDNFQSRRPNTSFCFLDIRSPGLGDTAMYLCATSGGQENQPQHFGDGTRLSIL.

This clone came up a few times. This chain connects TRBV19 to TRBJ1-4, with no clear D. The ends were cut back, 6 bases at V and 3 bases at J, with 8 bases in the middle. The CDR3 runs to 13 residues. Per the germline V gene, CDR1 is LNHDA and CDR2 is SQIVND (reference sequence). The CDR3 region has the DNA TGTGCCAGTAGAAGCCGGGCTAATGAAAAACTGTTTTTT. Translation gives CASRSRANEKLFF.

The chain couples TRBV7-6 to TRBJ1-4, with unresolved D. V was cut by 4 bases and J by 4 bases, with 13 bases left in between. CDR3 size: 15 residues. Germline V gene lookup returns CDR1 SGHVS and CDR2 FNYEAQ. CDR3 protein: CASSSGRVINEKLFF. DNA of the CDR3: TGTGCCAGCAGCTCCGGACGGGTTATTAATGAAAAACTGTTTTTT.

The rearrangement joins TRBV6-8 to TRBJ1-4; D gene unclear. With 5 bases removed from V and 3 bases from J, the gap between germline ends came to 10 bases. Germline CDR1 is MNHGY and CDR2 is SAAAGT. The CDR3 runs 14 residues. The DNA of the CDR3 is TGTGCCAGCAGTCAGATTGCGGCTAATGAAAAACTGTTTTTT. This codes for CASSQIAANEKLFF.

The table lists this clone with a few counts. CDR3 loop: CATSRPMTSGRGDEQFF. CDR3 DNA: TGTGCCACCAGCAGACCCATGACTAGCGGGAGAGGGGATGAGCAGTTCTTC. J is TRBJ2-1 and V is TRBV15; 12 bases align to TRBD2. Losses at the gene ends were 2 bases for V and 8 bases for J; bases not matched to a gene: 10. This CDR3 spans 17 amino acids. Germline CDR1 LNHNV, CDR2 YYDKDF (reference sequence).

V and J are TRBV11-3 and TRBJ1-2; D is possibly TRBD1 (5 bases). CDR3 size: 15 residues. With 0 bases removed from V and 6 bases from J, the gap between germline ends came to 14 bases. CDR1 is SGHNT, CDR2 YENEEA, per germline. The CDR3 coding sequence is TGTGCCAGCAGCTTAGATCACAGGTTGCTAGATGGCTACACCTTC. It specifies CASSLDHRLLDGYTF.

The V and J genes are TRBV11-3 and TRBJ2-1, with a tentative D call TRBD1 (6 bases). V lost 5 bases to trimming and J lost 4 bases, with 12 bases between them. Germline CDR1 is SGHNT and CDR2 is YENEEA. This CDR3 comprises 14 residues. CDR3 in DNA: TGTGCCAGCAGCCCAACAGGGTTGTACAATGAGCAGTTCTTC. Its protein product is CASSPTGLYNEQFF.

J is TRBJ2-1 and V is TRBV30, with 8 bases that match TRBD2. With V trimmed by 4 bases and J by 7 bases, 9 bases remained unmatched. Germline CDR1 is GTSNPN and CDR2 is SVGIG (reference sequence). The CDR3 is 14 amino acids. CDR3 nucleotides: TGTGCCTGGACGGGACTAGTTCACGGAAATGAGCAGTTCTTC. It is translated as CAWTGLVHGNEQFF.

This clone has only a few counts. The chain couples TRBV5-1 to TRBJ2-2, with TRBD2 matching over 10 bases. Germline CDR1 is SGHRS and CDR2 is YFSETQ. This CDR3 has 15 amino acids. The J segment lost 5 bases and the V segment lost 2 bases, leaving 3 bases of the junction unmatched. The CDR3 bases are TGCGCCAGCAGCTTTGAACTAGCGGGGACCGGGGAGCTGTTTTTT. This translates into CASSFELAGTGELFF.

V usage is TRBV19 and J usage is TRBJ2-1; 11 positions agree with TRBD2. J gave up 2 bases and V 3 bases, and 3 bases lay outside the gene matches. Germline values: CDR1 LNHDA, CDR2 SQIVND (reference sequence). There are 16 residues in the CDR3. The CDR3 region has the DNA TGTGCCAGTAGTATCGAACTAGCGGGGGCCTACAATGAGCAGTTCTTC. Its translation is CASSIELAGAYNEQFF.

The chain links TRBV9 to TRBJ2-7, with 11 bases identical to TRBD1. The CDR3 loop spans 17 amino acids. V gave up 2 bases and J gave up 2 bases; unmatched junction bases: 9. The germline V gene has CDR1 SGDLS and CDR2 YYNGEE. CDR3 residues: CASSVARPGQGAYEQYF. As DNA, the CDR3 is TGTGCCAGCAGCGTTGCCAGGCCGGGACAGGGGGCCTACGAGCAGTACTTC.

This clone was observed a few times. The chain carries TRBV19 and TRBJ2-1, with 8 bases identical to TRBD2. CDR1 is LNHDA, CDR2 SQIVND, per germline (reference sequence). The CDR3 has 16 residues. J gave up 6 bases and V 3 bases, and 10 bases lay outside the gene matches. CDR3 DNA: TGTGCCAGTAGTATTCTTAGCGGGAATTCGGCCAATGAGCAGTTCTTC. Its translation: CASSILSGNSANEQFF. Combining the CDR3 with reference TRBV19 and TRBJ2-1 gives the whole variable domain DGGITQSPKYLFRKEGQNVTLSCEQNLNHDAMYWYRQDPGQGLRLIYYSQIVNDFQKGDIAEGYSVSREKKESFPLTVTSAQKNPTAFYLCASSILSGNSANEQFFGPGTRLTVL.

The table lists this clone with a few counts. This chain joins TRBV7-7 and TRBJ2-1, with 10 positions matching TRBD2. With V trimmed by 5 bases and J by 3 bases, 7 bases remained unmatched. Germline V gene sequence: CDR1 SSHAT, CDR2 FNYEAQ (reference sequence). CDR3 size: 16 residues. CDR3 nucleotide sequence: TGTGCCAGCAGCCCCCGACTAGCGGGTGGCTACAATGAGCAGTTCTTC. It encodes CASSPRLAGGYNEQFF. The full variable domain, rest sourced from reference TRBV7-7 and TRBJ2-1, is GAGVSQSPRYKVTKRGQDVTLRCDPISSHATLYWYQQALGQGPEFLTYFNYEAQPDKSGLPSDRFSAERPEGSISTLTIQRTEQRDSAMYRCASSPRLAGGYNEQFFGPGTRLTVL.

The rearrangement links TRBV18 to TRBJ2-5, with unresolved D. This CDR3 is built from 12 residues. With 2 bases removed from V and 5 bases from J, the gap between germline ends came to 6 bases. The V gene's germline CDR1 is KGHSH and CDR2 LQKENI. CDR3 nucleotide sequence: TGTGCCAGCTCACCAATTCTGGAGACCCAGTACTTC. As protein: CASSPILETQYF. The full variable domain, completed using reference TRBV18 and TRBJ2-5, is NAGVMQNPRHLVRRRGQEARLRCSPMKGHSHVYWYRQLPEEGLKFMVYLQKENIIDESGMPKERFSAEFPKEGPSILRIQQVVRGDSAAYFCASSPILETQYFGPGTRLLVL.

This clone was counted between two and nine times. The J gene is TRBJ1-1, the V gene TRBV2; D perhaps matches TRBD1 (6 bases). CDR3 length: 14 amino acids. CDR1 is SNHLY, CDR2 FYNNEI, per germline. Deletions cut 5 bases from V and 1 base from J, with 11 bases between. CDR3 DNA: TGTGCCAGCAGTCAGACAGGACCGAACACTGAAGCTTTCTTT. It specifies CASSQTGPNTEAFF.